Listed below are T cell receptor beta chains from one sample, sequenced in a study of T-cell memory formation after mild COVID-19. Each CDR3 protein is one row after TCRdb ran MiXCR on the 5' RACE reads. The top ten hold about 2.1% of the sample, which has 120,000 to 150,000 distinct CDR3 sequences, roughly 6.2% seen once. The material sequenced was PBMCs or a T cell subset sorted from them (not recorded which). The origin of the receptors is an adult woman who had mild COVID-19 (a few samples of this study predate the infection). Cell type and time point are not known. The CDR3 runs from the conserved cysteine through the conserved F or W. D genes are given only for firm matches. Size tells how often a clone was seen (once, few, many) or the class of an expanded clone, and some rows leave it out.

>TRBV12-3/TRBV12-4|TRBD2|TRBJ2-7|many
CASSLGLGLGIYEQYF
TGTGCCAGCAGTTTGGGGTTGGGACTAGGGATCTACGAGCAGTACTTC
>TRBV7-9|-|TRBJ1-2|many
CASSLVARVSGYTF
TGTGCCAGCAGCTTAGTCGCCAGGGTGTCTGGCTACACCTTC
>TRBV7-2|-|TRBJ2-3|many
CASSSDRRGSDTQYF
TGTGCCAGCAGCTCCGACAGGCGAGGGTCAGATACGCAGTATTTT
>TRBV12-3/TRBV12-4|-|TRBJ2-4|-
CASSFRGTVNGNIQYF
TGTGCCAGCAGTTTTCGGGGTACAGTTAATGGAAACATTCAGTACTTC
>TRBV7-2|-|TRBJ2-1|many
CASSASNEQFF
TGTGCCAGCAGCGCCAGCAATGAGCAGTTCTTC
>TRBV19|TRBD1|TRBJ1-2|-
CASSRLTGPYGYTF
TGTGCCAGTAGTAGGTTGACAGGGCCCTATGGCTACACCTTC
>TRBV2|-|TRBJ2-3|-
CASSAAGDTQYF
TGTGCCAGCAGTGCCGCAGGGGATACGCAGTATTTT
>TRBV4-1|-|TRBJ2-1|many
CASSLQVPTYNEQFF
TGCGCCAGCAGCCTACAGGTCCCCACCTACAATGAGCAGTTCTTC
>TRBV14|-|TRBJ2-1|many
CASSQSRWEGEFF
TGTGCCAGCAGCCAATCCAGGTGGGAGGGGGAGTTCTTC
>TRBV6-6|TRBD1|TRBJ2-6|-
CASSYARGRGANVLTF
TGTGCCAGCAGTTACGCCAGGGGGAGAGGGGCCAACGTCCTGACTTTC
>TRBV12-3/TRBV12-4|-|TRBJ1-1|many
CASSLATEAFF
TGTGCCAGCAGTTTGGCCACTGAAGCTTTCTTT
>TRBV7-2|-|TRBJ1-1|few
CASSLYRTDTEAFF
TGTGCCAGCAGCCTTTATAGGACGGACACTGAAGCTTTCTTT
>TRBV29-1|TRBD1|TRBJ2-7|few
CSVSDRRSYEQYF
TGCAGCGTCTCGGACAGGAGGTCCTACGAGCAGTACTTC
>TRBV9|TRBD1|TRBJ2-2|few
CASTQDPTGTNTGELFF
TGTGCCAGCACCCAGGACCCGACAGGGACGAACACCGGGGAGCTGTTTTTT
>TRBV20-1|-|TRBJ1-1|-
CSALGQAVTPEAFF
TGCAGTGCCCTTGGGCAGGCGGTGACTCCTGAAGCTTTCTTT